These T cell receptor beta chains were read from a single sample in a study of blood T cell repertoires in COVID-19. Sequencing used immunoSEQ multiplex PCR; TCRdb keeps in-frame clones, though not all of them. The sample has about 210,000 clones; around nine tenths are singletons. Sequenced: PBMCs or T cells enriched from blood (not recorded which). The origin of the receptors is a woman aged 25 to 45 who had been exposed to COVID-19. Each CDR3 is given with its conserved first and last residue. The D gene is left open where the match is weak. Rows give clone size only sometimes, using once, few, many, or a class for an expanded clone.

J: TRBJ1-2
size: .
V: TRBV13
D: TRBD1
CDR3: CASRTLNQKGRGPDGYTF
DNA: TGTGCCAGCCGCACTCTAAACCAGAAGGGCAGGGGGCCTGATGGCTACACCTTC

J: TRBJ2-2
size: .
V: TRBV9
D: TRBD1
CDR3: CASSGPGTGAGGELFF
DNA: TGTGCCAGCAGCGGACCCGGGACAGGTGCTGGCGGGGAGCTGTTTTTT

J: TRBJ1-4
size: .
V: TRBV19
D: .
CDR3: CASMERPGNEKLFF
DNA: TGTGCCAGCATGGAGCGGCCAGGTAATGAAAAACTGTTTTTT

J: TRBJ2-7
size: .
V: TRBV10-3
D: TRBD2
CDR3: CAISESTGRGSEQYF
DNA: TGTGCCATCAGTGAGTCGACGGGGAGGGGAAGCGAGCAGTACTTC

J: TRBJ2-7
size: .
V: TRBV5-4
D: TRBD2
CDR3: CASSFNRGDYEQYF
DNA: TGTGCCAGCAGCTTTAATCGGGGGGACTACGAGCAGTACTTC

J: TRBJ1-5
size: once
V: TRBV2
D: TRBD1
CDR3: CASRGQVPQDQPQHF
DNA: TGTGCCAGCAGGGGACAGGTCCCGCAGGATCAGCCCCAGCATTTT

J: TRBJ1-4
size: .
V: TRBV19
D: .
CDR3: CATRAGARKKLFF
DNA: TGTGCGACCCGCGCAGGGGCCCGTAAAAAACTGTTTTTT

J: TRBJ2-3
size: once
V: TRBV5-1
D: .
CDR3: CASRLTGLSTDTQYF
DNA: TGCGCCAGCAGGTTGACGGGACTTTCCACAGATACGCAGTATTTT

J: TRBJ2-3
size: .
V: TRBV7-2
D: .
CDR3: CASSSDPGTWQYF
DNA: TGTGCCAGCAGCTCGGATCCCGGGACTTGGCAGTATTTT

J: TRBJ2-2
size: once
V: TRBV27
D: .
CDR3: CASSFGGRELFF
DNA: TGTGCCAGCAGTTTCGGGGGAAGGGAGCTGTTTTTT

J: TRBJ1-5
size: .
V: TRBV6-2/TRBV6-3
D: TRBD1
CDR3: CASSDIGTGGKPQHF
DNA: TGTGCCAGCAGTGACATCGGGACAGGGGGTAAGCCCCAGCATTTT

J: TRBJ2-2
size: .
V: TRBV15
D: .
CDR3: CATSRDLGRAGELFF
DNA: TGTGCCACCAGCAGAGATCTTGGGCGGGCCGGGGAGCTGTTTTTT

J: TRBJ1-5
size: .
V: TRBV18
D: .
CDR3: CASAMGGGQPQHF
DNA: TGTGCCAGCGCGATGGGTGGAGGTCAGCCCCAGCATTTT